This entry is about one TCR beta chain. Its antigen is unidentified. Looked up from germline, CDR1 is MNHEY and CDR2 is SVGAGI. Deletions cut 0 bases from V and 1 base from J, with 12 bases between. This CDR3 is 16 amino acids long. Amplification used 60 Vbeta primers and 13 Jbeta primers. Sequencing used immunoSEQ multiplex PCR; TCRdb keeps in-frame clones, though not all of them. The sample contains about 130,000 clones, roughly 82% of which appear only once. The data were obtained in a study of cytomegalovirus exposure and HLA in healthy donors. Study results and limitations: Among TCR sequences, most were rare, though some public TCRs appeared in many donors.

Sequencing was performed on PBMCs. The receptor comes from a man aged 45-60 years in good health and CMV-seronegative. The chain links TRBV6-5 to TRBJ1-1; TRBD1 is a possible D gene (6 bases). The CDR3 region is CASSYSSGTKNTEAFF. DNA of the CDR3: TGTGCCAGCAGTTACTCCTCCGGGACAAAGAACACTGAAGCTTTCTTT.